These 32 T cell receptor beta chains came from one sample sequenced in a study of blood T cell repertoires in COVID-19. The protocol was immunoSEQ multiplex PCR, while the TCRdb copy is restricted to in-frame clones and leaves out a portion. The repertoire holds some 250,000 clones, with around 84% as singletons. Sequences were obtained from peripheral blood. The receptors were sampled from a woman in her seventies with active or convalescent COVID-19.

The J gene is TRBJ1-2, the V gene TRBV5-1; 7 bases are shared with TRBD1. The CDR3 runs to 16 residues. V trimming: 0 bases; J trimming: 8 bases; junction bases outside the gene matches: 13. Germline CDR1 SGHRS, CDR2 YFSETQ. The CDR3 spells CASSLELGQGEFGYTF. CDR3 DNA sequence: TGCGCCAGCAGCTTGGAACTTGGGCAGGGGGAGTTCGGCTACACCTTC.

This clone has just a few counts. This rearrangement joins TRBV18 to TRBJ1-5, with 10 nucleotides matching TRBD1. There are 15 residues in the CDR3. Trimming removed 5 bases from V and 5 bases from J; junction bases left unmatched: 6. Germline lookup yields CDR1 KGHSH and CDR2 LQKENI. The CDR3 region has the DNA TGTGCCAGCTCATCTTACGGGACAGGGGATCAGCCCCAGCATTTT. Protein product: CASSSYGTGDQPQHF.

The CDR3 DNA is TGTGCCAGCACGCCACTTATGGACAGTAACTACGAGCAGTACTTC. Amino acids: CASTPLMDSNYEQYF. The genes are TRBV6-5 and TRBJ2-7; maybe TRBD1 (6 bases). V dropped 7 bases and J dropped 3 bases, with 19 bases sitting between them. The CDR3 is made up of 15 amino acids. Germline V gene sequence: CDR1 MNHEY, CDR2 SVGAGI.

V usage is TRBV6-5 and J usage is TRBJ1-4; D unclear. Germline V gene lookup returns CDR1 MNHEY and CDR2 SVGAGI. This CDR3 has 14 residues. The ends were cut back, 2 bases at V and 7 bases at J, with 11 bases in the middle. CDR3 residues: CASSYRSRPEKLFF. The CDR3 DNA reads TGTGCCAGCAGTTACAGGTCGCGGCCTGAAAAACTGTTTTTT.

The chain couples TRBV23-1 to TRBJ1-4; 8 nucleotides align to TRBD1. TRBV23-1 is filed as an ORF, its function uncertain. Germline trimming cut 0 bases from V and 7 bases from J; bases unmatched to any gene: 7. The CDR3 length is 16 residues. The CDR3 region is CASSQSGPGGFEKLFF. As DNA, the CDR3 is TGCGCCAGCAGTCAATCGGGACCAGGGGGCTTTGAAAAACTGTTTTTT.

CDR3 region: CASSQVGTRGYNEQFF. In nucleotides, the CDR3 is TGTGCCAGCAGCCAAGTAGGGACTAGGGGGTACAATGAGCAGTTCTTC. J is TRBJ2-1 and V is TRBV4-2, with 8 nucleotides matching TRBD2. The CDR3 consists of 16 residues. The junction had 6 bases not matched to a gene; V was cut back by 1 base and J by 4 bases. CDR1 is LGHNA and CDR2 is YNFKEQ in the germline V gene.

V usage is TRBV24-1 and J usage is TRBJ2-2; the match to TRBD1 covers 7 bases. Germline-derived CDR1 and CDR2 are KGHDR and SFDVKD. The trim removed 9 bases at V and 4 bases at J, leaving 7 bases unmatched. The CDR3 sequence is 14 residues long. The DNA of the CDR3 is TGTGCCACCCGACACAGGGGCGGCACCGGGGAGCTGTTTTTT. Translated, it gives CATRHRGGTGELFF.

The chain carries TRBV10-3 and TRBJ2-7; 8 bases are a match to TRBD2. This CDR3 contains 15 residues. After removal of 6 bases from V and 0 bases from J, the junction contained 7 bases not matched to a gene. Germline assignment: CDR1 ENHRY and CDR2 SYGVKD. As DNA, the CDR3 is TGTGCCATCAGCCCCCGGGGGGGGACCTCCTACGAGCAGTACTTC. As protein: CAISPRGGTSYEQYF.

The table lists this clone with a few counts. The chain links TRBV6-5 to TRBJ1-3; 8 nucleotides align to TRBD1. Germline CDR1 reads MNHEY; CDR2 reads SVGAGI. The V and J ends lost 4 bases and 4 bases, in that order; junction bases with no gene match: 3. The CDR3 extends over 14 amino acids. CDR3 region: CASSSWTGGNTIYF. The CDR3 DNA is TGTGCCAGCAGTTCTTGGACAGGGGGAAACACCATATATTTT.

V and J are TRBV28 and TRBJ1-4; D remains ambiguous. V was cut by 5 bases and J by 8 bases, with 18 bases left in between. CDR3 length: 15 amino acids. Germline CDR1 and CDR2: MDHEN and SYDVKM. The chain's CDR3 is CASSDGGMEGEKLFF. The CDR3 nucleotides read TGTGCCAGCAGTGATGGCGGGATGGAAGGCGAAAAACTGTTTTTT.

V gene TRBV7-8 combines with J gene TRBJ1-1; D uncertain. Germline values: CDR1 SGHVS, CDR2 FQNEAQ. Trimming removed 7 bases from V and 5 bases from J, with 23 bases in between. The CDR3 has 16 residues. This CDR3 is CASTQSRARTRTEAFF. The CDR3 bases are TGTGCCAGCACCCAATCGAGGGCAAGAACTAGGACTGAAGCTTTCTTT.

The V gene is TRBV7-2, the J gene TRBJ2-7; possible D gene TRBD1, 5 bases. The CDR3 sequence is 15 residues long. Germline V gene sequence: CDR1 SGHTA, CDR2 FQGNSA. V lost 0 bases and J 5 bases, leaving 14 bases between the germline ends. DNA of the CDR3: TGTGCCAGCAGCTTAGCGCGTTCAGGGTGGAACGAGCAGTACTTC. Its translation is CASSLARSGWNEQYF.

The DNA for the CDR3 is TGTGCCAGCGTGGACAGAGCTGAAGCTTTCTTT. This codes for CASVDRAEAFF. The chain recombines TRBV2 with TRBJ1-1; maybe TRBD1 (6 bases). V shed 8 bases and J shed 6 bases, with 10 bases lying between them. CDR3 size: 11 residues. The germline gives CDR1 SNHLY, CDR2 FYNNEI.

The chain uses TRBV2 and TRBJ1-2; 8 bases match TRBD1. CDR1 is SNHLY, CDR2 FYNNEI, per germline. CDR3 length: 16 amino acids. V was clipped by 5 bases and J by 0 bases; unmatched bases: 8. CDR3 sequence reads: CASSQGAGGPNYGYTF. Here the CDR3 DNA reads TGTGCCAGCAGTCAGGGGGCCGGGGGTCCTAACTATGGCTACACCTTC.

The rearrangement uses TRBV7-2 and TRBJ2-3; 8 bases are shared with TRBD1. This CDR3 has 17 amino acids. Germline assignment: CDR1 SGHTA and CDR2 FQGNSA. Trimming took 3 bases from V and 4 from J; bases not matched to a gene: 12. CDR3: CASSFDGQGGPADTQYF. The CDR3 DNA follows: TGTGCCAGCAGCTTCGATGGACAGGGAGGTCCAGCAGATACGCAGTATTTT.

This chain links TRBV5-6 with TRBJ1-1; TRBD1 is a possible D gene (5 bases). This CDR3 has 15 amino acids. CDR1 and CDR2 from the germline V gene are SGHDT and YYEEEE. With 2 bases removed from V and 3 bases from J, the gap between germline ends came to 14 bases. The CDR3 coding sequence is TGTGCCAGCAGCTTATATCTCCAGGGCGACACTGAAGCTTTCTTT. Its protein product is CASSLYLQGDTEAFF.

The chain joins TRBV11-2 to TRBJ2-1, with D possibly being TRBD1 (5 bases). This CDR3 spans 17 amino acids. Per the germline V gene, CDR1 is SGHAT and CDR2 is FQNNGV. Trimming took 4 bases from V and 2 from J, leaving 18 bases between them. CDR3 sequence (DNA): TGTGCCAGCAGCTCCAAGTCAGGGTTCGGCGCCTACAATGAGCAGTTCTTC. Amino acid sequence: CASSSKSGFGAYNEQFF.

The chain links TRBV7-2 to TRBJ1-2; maybe TRBD1 (5 bases). This CDR3 contains 15 residues. The V gene's germline CDR1 is SGHTA and CDR2 FQGNSA. V dropped 6 bases and J dropped 5 bases, with 19 bases sitting between them. In nucleotides, the CDR3 is TGTGCCAGCAGTTCCGGAAGGGGCGCAGTGTATGGCTACACCTTC. It codes for CASSSGRGAVYGYTF.

The chain joins TRBV24-1 to TRBJ2-6; D is unresolved. Looked up from germline, CDR1 is KGHDR and CDR2 is SFDVKD. The CDR3 contains 16 residues. The V end lost 2 bases, the J end lost 2 bases, and 9 bases lay between the germline ends. Here the CDR3 DNA reads TGTGCCACCAGTGATTCGGGTGGAACTGGGGCCAACGTCCTGACTTTC. It encodes CATSDSGGTGANVLTF.

The DNA for the CDR3 is TGTGCCAGCTTCGGGGGTGCTAGCTATGGCTACACCTTC. It is translated as CASFGGASYGYTF. The rearrangement uses TRBV12-3 or TRBV12-4 and TRBJ1-2, with D tentatively TRBD1 (5 bases). This CDR3 has 13 residues. The V end lost 8 bases, the J end lost 4 bases, and 14 bases lay between the germline ends.

The chain links TRBV7-2 to TRBJ2-3; 10 positions match TRBD2. Losses at the gene ends were 6 bases for V and 5 bases for J; bases not matched to a gene: 20. This CDR3 has 19 amino acids. Germline loops: CDR1 SGHTA, CDR2 FQGNSA. CDR3 nucleotides: TGTGCCAGCAGGTCGCGGACTAGCGGTCTGATGGGTGCGGGAGATACGCAGTATTTT. This encodes CASRSRTSGLMGAGDTQYF.

This clone occurred many times. This chain joins TRBV7-9 and TRBJ1-5; 9 bases match TRBD1. This CDR3 spans 16 amino acids. Germline CDR1 is SEHNR and CDR2 is FQNEAQ (reference sequence). The V segment lost 5 bases and the J segment 4 bases; nucleotides outside the gene matches: 9. CDR3 in amino acids: CASSALTGTGNQPQHF. As DNA, the CDR3 is TGTGCCAGCAGCGCACTAACTGGGACAGGGAATCAGCCCCAGCATTTT.

This clone turned up a few times. CDR3 DNA sequence: TGCGCCAGCAGCCTTCACAGTAATTCACCCCTCCACTTT. This sequence encodes CASSLHSNSPLHF. V and J are TRBV5-1 and TRBJ1-6; D remains ambiguous. The V end lost 4 bases, the J end lost 6 bases, and 8 bases lay between the germline ends. CDR1 and CDR2 from the germline V gene are SGHRS and YFSETQ. The CDR3 is 13 residues long.

This chain connects TRBV2 to TRBJ1-6; D unresolved. Deletions cut 1 base from V and 10 bases from J, with 20 bases between. This CDR3 is 17 amino acids long. Looked up from germline, CDR1 is SNHLY and CDR2 is FYNNEI. The CDR3 DNA reads as TGTGCCAGCAGTGAAGGTCGTGGACCGGGGATCCCCTCACCCCTCCACTTT. This codes for CASSEGRGPGIPSPLHF.

The chain combines TRBV6-2 or TRBV6-3 with TRBJ1-1; D call uncertain. Trimming shortened V by 4 bases and J by 1 base, and 10 bases separated the two germline ends. The germline CDR1 and CDR2 sequences are MNHEY and SVGEGT. The CDR3 consists of 14 residues. CDR3 nucleotides: TGTGCCAGCAGTTTACAAACAGAGAACACTGAAGCTTTCTTT. Protein sequence: CASSLQTENTEAFF.

The chain has TRBV25-1 and TRBJ1-2; D unresolved. V was pared by 6 bases and J by 10 bases, with 21 bases between. Germline V gene data show CDR1 as MGHDK and CDR2 as SYGVNS. This CDR3 is built from 14 residues. The CDR3: CASSDTGYFIPYTF. The CDR3 coding sequence is TGTGCCAGCAGCGATACCGGGTACTTCATCCCCTACACCTTC.

The rearrangement joins TRBV7-2 to TRBJ2-1; TRBD2 aligns across 14 bases. Germline loops: CDR1 SGHTA, CDR2 FQGNSA. V was pared by 1 base and J by 8 bases, with 1 base of the junction left unmatched. The CDR3 spans 15 residues. CDR3 in DNA: TGTGCCAGCAGCTTAGGACTAGCGGGGGGGCATGAGCAGTTCTTC. It encodes CASSLGLAGGHEQFF.

The chain is built from TRBV5-1 and TRBJ1-6; 8 bases line up with TRBD1. CDR3 size: 16 residues. Trimming removed 4 bases from V and 7 bases from J; junction bases left unmatched: 10. CDR1 and CDR2 from the germline V gene are SGHRS and YFSETQ. CDR3 DNA: TGCGCCAGCAGCCCGTTTTCCGGGACAGGAAATTCACCCCTCCACTTT. Translated, it gives CASSPFSGTGNSPLHF.

The chain links TRBV7-2 to TRBJ2-3; 7 bases align to TRBD2. Germline CDR1 and CDR2: SGHTA and FQGNSA. Trimming took 1 base from V and 6 from J; bases not matched to a gene: 13. The CDR3 loop spans 17 amino acids. The CDR3 reads CASSLDLRGSILDTQYF. DNA for the CDR3: TGTGCCAGCAGCTTAGATTTGCGGGGGTCAATTTTGGATACGCAGTATTTT. The whole variable domain, remainder taken from reference TRBV7-2 and TRBJ2-3, is GAGVSQSPSNKVTEKGKDVELRCDPISGHTALYWYRQSLGQGLEFLIYFQGNSAPDKSGLPSDRFSAERTGGSVSTLTIQRTQQEDSAVYLCASSLDLRGSILDTQYFGPGTRLTVL.

This clone was seen only once. This rearrangement joins TRBV13 to TRBJ2-3; the match to TRBD2 covers 16 bases. The CDR3 totals 19 residues. Germline-derived CDR1 and CDR2 are PRHDT and FYEKMQ (reference sequence). Losses at the gene ends were 0 bases for V and 3 bases for J; bases not matched to a gene: 6. The CDR3 sequence: CASSLGSPGLAGGTDTQYF. The CDR3 bases are TGTGCCAGCAGCTTAGGCTCGCCGGGACTAGCGGGGGGGACAGATACGCAGTATTTT. Full variable domain (outside the CDR3, taken from reference TRBV13 and TRBJ2-3): AAGVIQSPRHLIKEKRETATLKCYPIPRHDTVYWYQQGPGQDPQFLISFYEKMQSDKGSIPDRFSAQQFSDYHSELNMSSLELGDSALYFCASSLGSPGLAGGTDTQYFGPGTRLTVL.

The chain recombines TRBV18 with TRBJ1-1; tentative D call: TRBD1 (6 bases). V lost 4 bases, J lost 4 bases, and 10 bases lay in between. The CDR3 is 13 residues long. Germline values: CDR1 KGHSH, CDR2 LQKENI. The CDR3 is CASSRGQFTEAFF. Here the CDR3 DNA reads TGTGCCAGCTCACGTGGACAGTTCACTGAAGCTTTCTTT.

The chain joins TRBV7-9 to TRBJ2-3; the match to TRBD2 covers 14 bases. CDR1 SEHNR and CDR2 FQNEAQ come from the germline V gene (reference sequence). V lost 4 bases, J lost 1 base, and 4 bases stayed unmatched. The CDR3 is 17 amino acids. As DNA, the CDR3 is TGTGCCAGCAGCTCATGGACTAGCGGGGGGCGCACAGATACGCAGTATTTT. It yields the protein CASSSWTSGGRTDTQYF.